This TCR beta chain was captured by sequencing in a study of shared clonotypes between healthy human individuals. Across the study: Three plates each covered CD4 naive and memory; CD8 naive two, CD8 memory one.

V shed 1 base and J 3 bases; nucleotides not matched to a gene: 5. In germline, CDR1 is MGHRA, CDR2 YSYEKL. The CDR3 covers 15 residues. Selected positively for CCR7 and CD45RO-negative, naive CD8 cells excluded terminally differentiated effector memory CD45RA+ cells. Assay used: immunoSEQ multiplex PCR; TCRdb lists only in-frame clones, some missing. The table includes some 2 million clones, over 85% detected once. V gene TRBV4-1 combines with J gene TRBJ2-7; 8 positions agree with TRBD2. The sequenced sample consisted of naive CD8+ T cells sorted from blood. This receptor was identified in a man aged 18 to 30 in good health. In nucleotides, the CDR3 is TGCGCCAGCAGCCAAGTCTATAGCGGGAACTACGAGCAGTACTTC. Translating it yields CASSQVYSGNYEQYF.